Below, 26 T cell receptor beta chains from the same sample are listed, as sequenced in a study of neoadjuvant nivolumab and ipilimumab in lung cancer. The assay was immunoSEQ multiplex PCR, and TCRdb's table has in-frame clones only and misses some. The sample has roughly 4,700 clones; 65% to 80% are singletons. The specimen comprised normal lung tissue adjacent to the tumor, sampled after neoadjuvant nivolumab, alone or with ipilimumab, at or shortly before surgery. The receptors originated from an adult with non-small cell lung cancer. Some clones in this sample may be carry-over from other donors' samples.

V and J are TRBV29-1 and TRBJ2-1, with 9 bases matching TRBD2. Germline V gene lookup returns CDR1 SQVTM and CDR2 ANQGSEA. Losses at the gene ends were 4 bases for V and 4 bases for J; bases not matched to a gene: 5. The CDR3 spans 14 residues. The CDR3 DNA reads TGCAGCGTTGTGACTAGCGGAATGTACAATGAGCAGTTCTTC. Its protein product is CSVVTSGMYNEQFF.

This chain connects TRBV7-2 to TRBJ2-5, with 9 bases matching TRBD1. V trimming: 4 bases; J trimming: 5 bases; junction bases outside the gene matches: 5. Germline assignment: CDR1 SGHTA and CDR2 FQGNSA. The CDR3 is 14 amino acids. The DNA for the CDR3 is TGTGCCAGCAGCTCCGGGACAGGGTGGGAGACCCAGTACTTC. It is translated as CASSSGTGWETQYF.

V gene TRBV7-6 combines with J gene TRBJ2-1; perhaps TRBD1 as D (7 bases). This CDR3 contains 14 residues. In germline, CDR1 is SGHVS, CDR2 FNYEAQ. The V end lost 5 bases, the J end lost 8 bases, and 16 bases lay between the germline ends. CDR3 amino acids: CASSLYRGGDEQFF. The CDR3 DNA reads TGTGCCAGCAGCCTCTACAGGGGCGGGGATGAGCAGTTCTTC.

This rearrangement joins TRBV27 to TRBJ2-5; TRBD2 agrees at 11 bases. Losses at the gene ends were 6 bases for V and 4 bases for J; bases not matched to a gene: 10. The CDR3 contains 16 residues. CDR1 and CDR2 from the germline V gene are MNHEY and SMNVEV (reference sequence). The CDR3 protein is CASRSRGLAGGETQYF. In nucleotides, the CDR3 is TGTGCCAGCAGATCAAGAGGGCTAGCGGGAGGAGAGACCCAGTACTTC.

V gene TRBV7-2 combines with J gene TRBJ2-3, with no clear D. V lost 4 bases to trimming and J lost 2 bases, with 1 base between them. Germline CDR1 and CDR2: SGHTA and FQGNSA. This CDR3 is 11 amino acids long. The DNA of the CDR3 is TGTGCCAGCAGCTACACAGATACGCAGTATTTT. Amino acid sequence: CASSYTDTQYF. The whole variable domain, remainder taken from reference TRBV7-2 and TRBJ2-3, is GAGVSQSPSNKVTEKGKDVELRCDPISGHTALYWYRQSLGQGLEFLIYFQGNSAPDKSGLPSDRFSAERTGGSVSTLTIQRTQQEDSAVYLCASSYTDTQYFGPGTRLTVL.

The chain has TRBV19 and TRBJ1-2; tentatively, D is TRBD1 (5 bases). The V and J ends lost 8 bases and 0 bases respectively, with 13 bases between them. CDR1 and CDR2 (germline): LNHDA, SQIVND (reference sequence). This CDR3 has 14 residues. The CDR3 nucleotides read TGTGCCAGTGGTCTTGGGGGAACTAACTATGGCTACACCTTC. Residues: CASGLGGTNYGYTF.

The V gene is TRBV7-3, the J gene TRBJ2-1; D might be TRBD2 (6 bases). Trimming took off 4 bases at V and 4 bases at J, with 11 bases between the two ends. The CDR3 has 14 residues. Germline CDR1 SGHTA, CDR2 FQGTGA. The CDR3 DNA reads TGTGCCAGCAGCTCGCCGGGACTTTACAATGAGCAGTTCTTC. Its protein product is CASSSPGLYNEQFF.

This clone has just a few counts. The V call is TRBV9, the J call TRBJ2-2; maybe TRBD2 (6 bases). Trimming removed 4 bases from V and 6 bases from J, with 10 bases in between. The CDR3 has 13 amino acids. The germline CDR1 and CDR2 sequences are SGDLS and YYNGEE. CDR3 nucleotides: TGTGCCAGCAGCCTCGGGGGTTCCGGGGAGCTGTTTTTT. Residues: CASSLGGSGELFF.

The chain recombines TRBV30 with TRBJ2-1; 9 bases agree with TRBD2. V lost 2 bases to trimming and J lost 6 bases; unmatched junction nucleotides: 11. The CDR3 length is 16 residues. Germline V gene lookup returns CDR1 GTSNPN and CDR2 SVGIG (reference sequence). The CDR3 sequence: CAWSLPPAGGINEQFF. In DNA, the CDR3 is TGTGCCTGGAGTCTACCCCCAGCGGGAGGAATCAATGAGCAGTTCTTC. The whole variable domain, remainder taken from reference TRBV30 and TRBJ2-1, is SQTIHQWPATLVQPVGSPLSLECTVEGTSNPNLYWYRQAAGRGLQLLFYSVGIGQISSEVPQNLSASRPQDRQFILSSKKLLLSDSGFYLCAWSLPPAGGINEQFFGPGTRLTVL.

This chain links TRBV25-1 with TRBJ1-4, with D perhaps matching TRBD1 (5 bases). The CDR3 runs 15 residues. Germline-derived CDR1 and CDR2 are MGHDK and SYGVNS. V was shortened by 6 bases and J by 3 bases, with 14 bases between the two germline ends. DNA for the CDR3: TGTGCCAGCAGGAGGGCCGCAGGGCCTAATGAAAAACTGTTTTTT. Translated, it gives CASRRAAGPNEKLFF.

The gene calls are TRBV7-9 and TRBJ1-1, with D tentatively TRBD1 (5 bases). The CDR3 has 14 amino acids. V was clipped by 6 bases and J by 1 base, with 12 bases between them. CDR1 is SEHNR, CDR2 FQNEAQ, per germline (reference sequence). The CDR3 region is CASRYPGGNTEAFF. As DNA, the CDR3 is TGTGCCAGCAGATACCCTGGGGGGAACACTGAAGCTTTCTTT.

Concerning this clone: Mismatch with germline at one junction end may stem from a read error. The V and J genes are TRBV6-1 and TRBJ1-1; TRBD1 is a possible D gene (5 bases). This CDR3 contains 14 residues. Germline V lookup: CDR1 MNHNS, CDR2 SASEGT. CDR3 coding DNA: TGTGCCAGCAGAGAAGGGGCCCAGGGCACTGAAGCTTTCTTT. It translates to CASREGAQGTEAFF.

The rearrangement joins TRBV2 to TRBJ1-2, with D unclear. Germline CDR1 is SNHLY and CDR2 is FYNNEI. V gave up 5 bases and J gave up 5 bases, with 18 bases separating them. The CDR3 sequence is 15 residues long. The CDR3 DNA sequence: TGTGCCAGCAGTCCGGACTCCGGGAATCGGTATGGCTACACCTTC. It translates to CASSPDSGNRYGYTF.

The V call is TRBV2, the J call TRBJ2-5; TRBD2 aligns across 12 bases. There are 16 residues in the CDR3. J was trimmed by 4 bases and V by 5 bases; bases with no gene match: 8. Looked up from germline, CDR1 is SNHLY and CDR2 is FYNNEI. For the CDR3, the DNA is TGTGCCAGCAGTTGGACTAGCGGGACCTCCGGAGAGACCCAGTACTTC. Encoded protein: CASSWTSGTSGETQYF.

The chain uses TRBV5-1 and TRBJ2-7; 11 nucleotides line up with TRBD1. This CDR3 has 15 residues. CDR1 is SGHRS and CDR2 is YFSETQ in the germline V gene. Trimming cost V 0 bases and J 2 bases; bases outside gene matches: 1. DNA of the CDR3: TGCGCCAGCAGCTTGGCGGGACAGGGGGCCTACGAGCAGTACTTC. Translating it yields CASSLAGQGAYEQYF.

This clone was counted a single time. The chain couples TRBV5-1 to TRBJ2-7; D possibly corresponds to TRBD2 (6 bases). This CDR3 is built from 14 residues. The V gene lost 0 bases and the J gene lost 5 bases, with 12 bases spanning the gap. CDR1 SGHRS and CDR2 YFSETQ come from the germline V gene. CDR3 bases: TGCGCCAGCAGCTTGGACAACCGGGGGAACGAGCAGTACTTC. Translation: CASSLDNRGNEQYF.

V and J are TRBV15 and TRBJ1-5; possible D gene TRBD1, 5 bases. The germline V and J ends were trimmed by 3 bases and 0 bases, with 12 bases remaining between them. Germline V gives CDR1 LNHNV, CDR2 YYDKDF (reference sequence). The CDR3 is made up of 16 amino acids. The CDR3 DNA reads TGTGCCACCAGCAGGAGGAGCAGGGCTAGCAATCAGCCCCAGCATTTT. Its translation is CATSRRSRASNQPQHF.

The chain links TRBV6-1 to TRBJ2-7; D is ambiguous. With 7 bases removed from V and 1 base from J, the gap between germline ends came to 5 bases. The CDR3 is 11 residues long. Germline CDR1 and CDR2: MNHNS and SASEGT. The CDR3 loop reads CASTHSYEQYF. The CDR3 DNA is TGTGCCAGCACCCATTCCTACGAGCAGTACTTC.

The chain is built from TRBV18 and TRBJ1-2, with 7 nucleotides matching TRBD1. This CDR3 contains 15 residues. The V gene end was trimmed by 3 bases and the J gene end by 4 bases; junction bases not matched to a gene: 8. Germline CDR1 KGHSH, CDR2 LQKENI. As DNA, the CDR3 is TGTGCCAGCTCACCCGTGGACAGGACTTCCTATGGCTACACCTTC. It encodes CASSPVDRTSYGYTF.

This clone was counted a few times. This chain links TRBV2 with TRBJ2-5; 8 bases agree with TRBD1. V shed 7 bases, J shed 5 bases, and the junction held 6 bases outside the gene matches. Germline V lookup: CDR1 SNHLY, CDR2 FYNNEI. CDR3 length: 13 residues. CDR3 in amino acids: CASMTGAWETQYF. CDR3 sequence (DNA): TGTGCCAGCATGACAGGGGCATGGGAGACCCAGTACTTC.

This clone is a singleton in its sample. The genes are TRBV15 and TRBJ1-3; 9 bases agree with TRBD1. The CDR3 spans 18 residues. The V and J ends lost 3 bases and 1 base, in that order; junction bases with no gene match: 10. Per germline, CDR1 LNHNV and CDR2 YYDKDF (reference sequence). The CDR3 here is CATSRTVPGQGSGNTIYF. DNA of the CDR3: TGTGCCACCAGCAGGACTGTCCCGGGACAGGGATCTGGAAACACCATATATTTT.

The genes are TRBV9 and TRBJ1-1, with D perhaps matching TRBD1 (5 bases). The V and J ends lost 4 bases and 0 bases respectively, with 13 bases between them. The CDR3 is 15 residues long. The germline V gene has CDR1 SGDLS and CDR2 YYNGEE. CDR3 sequence reads: CASSPRTFMNTEAFF. The CDR3 nucleotides read TGTGCCAGCAGCCCCCGGACATTCATGAACACTGAAGCTTTCTTT.

This chain connects TRBV2 to TRBJ1-1; D may be TRBD1 (5 bases). Germline values: CDR1 SNHLY, CDR2 FYNNEI. The V gene lost 11 bases and the J gene lost 5 bases, with 15 bases spanning the gap. The length of the CDR3 is 12 residues. The CDR3 here is CAPQGLVTEAFF. CDR3 bases: TGTGCCCCCCAGGGACTTGTGACTGAAGCTTTCTTT.

The chain couples TRBV5-1 to TRBJ1-3; 9 bases fit TRBD1. Germline V CDR1 and CDR2: SGHRS, YFSETQ. The V and J ends lost 0 bases and 3 bases, in that order; junction bases with no gene match: 4. The CDR3 has 16 amino acids. CDR3: CASSLAGTGFGNTIYF. DNA of the CDR3: TGCGCCAGCAGCTTGGCCGGGACAGGGTTTGGAAACACCATATATTTT.

The chain links TRBV9 to TRBJ2-7; possibly TRBD1 for D (5 bases). CDR1 and CDR2 (germline): SGDLS, YYNGEE. V gave up 0 bases and J gave up 3 bases, with 10 bases separating them. This CDR3 comprises 14 residues. The CDR3: CASSVGWGDYEQYF. In DNA, the CDR3 is TGTGCCAGCAGCGTAGGTTGGGGCGACTACGAGCAGTACTTC.

This rearrangement joins TRBV11-1 to TRBJ1-1; TRBD1 aligns across 7 bases. The CDR3 length is 13 residues. Germline assignment: CDR1 SGHAT and CDR2 FQDESV (reference sequence). Germline trimming cut 4 bases from V and 4 bases from J; bases unmatched to any gene: 3. For the CDR3, the DNA is TGTGCCAGCAGCTCCAGGGGGTTCACTGAAGCTTTCTTT. Protein: CASSSRGFTEAFF.